A selection of T cell receptor beta chains follows, all from one sample in a study of PD-1 blockade in classical Hodgkin lymphoma. Only in-frame clones appear in the TCRdb table, and some are missing; sequencing was by immunoSEQ multiplex PCR. The sample holds 90,000 to 120,000 clones, about nine tenths seen once. The specimen was peripheral blood mononuclear cells (PBMCs), collected before the second cycle of nivolumab. The receptor set was obtained from a human donor with classical Hodgkin lymphoma. Each CDR3 is given with its conserved first and last residue. A D gene is named only where the DNA matches it firmly. The size field is filled for only some rows; it gives once, few, many or a size class.

D gene	V gene	J gene	clone size	CDR3 DNA	CDR3 protein
.	TRBV7-9	TRBJ2-3	.	TGTGCCAGCAGCTTAGGATCTCTCACAGATACGCAGTATTTT	CASSLGSLTDTQYF
.	TRBV6-5	TRBJ1-4	.	TGTGCCAGCAGCGACGCCAGGGCTAATGAAAAACTGTTTTTT	CASSDARANEKLFF
TRBD1	TRBV29-1	TRBJ1-2	.	TGCAGCGTTTCCCGGGACAGGGGGCAAAGCTATGGCTACACCTTC	CSVSRDRGQSYGYTF
.	TRBV6-5	TRBJ2-5	.	TGTGCCAGCAGTTACCGGGGCCCCCGGGAGACCCAGTACTTC	CASSYRGPRETQYF
TRBD1	TRBV6-5	TRBJ1-6	few	TGTGCCAGCAGTTCCGGGGACAGGGGACCCCTCCACTTT	CASSSGDRGPLHF
TRBD1	TRBV18	TRBJ1-1	.	TGTGCCAGCTCACCACTACCGTTTATTAGTTCGTACAGGGGGCTGGGCACTGAAGCTTTCTTT	CASSPLPFISSYRGLGTEAFF
.	TRBV14	TRBJ1-1	.	TGTGCCAGCAGGAACCGGGCACAAAACACTGAAGCTTTCTTT	CASRNRAQNTEAFF
.	TRBV29-1	TRBJ2-3	.	TGCAGCGCCCTTCCCCGCCACAGCGCTAGCACAGATACGCAGTATTTT	CSALPRHSASTDTQYF
TRBD2	TRBV5-1	TRBJ2-5	.	TGCGCCAGCAGCTCCGGGACTAGCGGGATTCAAGAGACCCAGTACTTC	CASSSGTSGIQETQYF
TRBD1	TRBV5-1	TRBJ2-5	.	TGCGCCAGCAGTGGGGGACAGCAAGAGACCCAGTACTTC	CASSGGQQETQYF
.	TRBV6-1	TRBJ2-1	.	TGTGCCAGCAGTGTACAGGGTAATGAGCAGTTCTTC	CASSVQGNEQFF